These 3 T cell receptor beta chains share one sample of origin, sequenced in a study of OX40 agonist ivuxolimab in advanced cancers. TCRdb's copy holds only in-frame clones and misses some; the assay was immunoSEQ multiplex PCR. Here the sample spans about 79,000 clones, around 91% being singletons. The sequencing here drew on CD4+ or CD8+ T cells sorted from blood, taken in a trial of the OX40 agonist ivuxolimab. These receptors came from an adult with an advanced solid tumor such as melanoma, head and neck, liver or kidney cancer.

J is TRBJ2-7 and V is TRBV7-2, with 9 bases matching TRBD2. The CDR3 totals 15 residues. Germline values: CDR1 SGHTA, CDR2 FQGNSA. V gave up 1 base and J gave up 3 bases; unmatched junction bases: 4. CDR3 residues: CASSLGTSAYYEQYV. The CDR3 nucleotides read TGTGCCAGCAGCTTAGGGACTAGCGCCTACTACGAGCAGTACGTC.

The chain is built from TRBV10-1 and TRBJ1-1; 8 bases are a match to TRBD1. This CDR3 has 17 amino acids. The germline V gene has CDR1 WNHNN and CDR2 SYGVQD (reference sequence). V lost 0 bases and J lost 4; bases outside the gene matches: 10. CDR3 in amino acids: CASSESETGAGSTEAFF. The CDR3 nucleotides are TGCGCCAGCAGTGAGTCGGAGACAGGGGCTGGCAGCACTGAAGCTTTCTTT.

This chain links TRBV7-9 with TRBJ1-3; D gene unclear. Per the germline V gene, CDR1 is SEHNR and CDR2 is FQNEAQ (reference sequence). The CDR3 spans 15 residues. V lost 2 bases, J lost 0 bases, and 8 bases lay in between. In DNA, the CDR3 is TGTGCCAGCAGCTTACAGTACTACTCTGGAAACACCATATATTTT. Its protein is CASSLQYYSGNTIYF.